This TCR beta chain was sequenced in a study of blood T cells in healthy people across ages. The CDR3 has 13 residues. Germline CDR1 reads MDHEN; CDR2 reads SYDVKM. Deletions cut 10 bases from V and 0 bases from J, with 12 bases between. Using a J-beta primer mix together with a sample-barcoded 5' primer, a second PCR was run for about 6 to 11 cycles. A single record per CDR3 protein comes from TCRdb applying MiXCR to the 5' RACE reads. Here the sample spans around 1,000,000 distinct CDR3 sequences, under 30% being singletons. These data also formed part of another study, on T cells of mothers and their children.

The chain employs TRBV28 and TRBJ1-2; possibly TRBD1 for D (6 bases). Specimen: blood. This clonotype was obtained from a girl aged 2 to 10 in good health. CDR3 sequence reads: CAIQQGPNYGYTF. The CDR3 DNA reads as TGTGCCATCCAACAGGGTCCTAACTATGGCTACACCTTC.